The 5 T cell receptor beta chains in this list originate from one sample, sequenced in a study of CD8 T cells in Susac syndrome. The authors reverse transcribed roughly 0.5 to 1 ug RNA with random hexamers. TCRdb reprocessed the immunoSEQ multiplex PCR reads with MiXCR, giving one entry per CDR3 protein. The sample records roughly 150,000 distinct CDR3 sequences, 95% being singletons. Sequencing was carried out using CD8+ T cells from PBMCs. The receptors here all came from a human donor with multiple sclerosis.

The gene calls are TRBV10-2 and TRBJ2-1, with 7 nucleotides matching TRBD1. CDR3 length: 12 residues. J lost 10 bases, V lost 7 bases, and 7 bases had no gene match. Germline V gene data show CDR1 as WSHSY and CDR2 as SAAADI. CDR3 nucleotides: TGCGCCAGCACCGAGGGGGCGAGCGAGCAGTTCTTC. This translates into CASTEGASEQFF.

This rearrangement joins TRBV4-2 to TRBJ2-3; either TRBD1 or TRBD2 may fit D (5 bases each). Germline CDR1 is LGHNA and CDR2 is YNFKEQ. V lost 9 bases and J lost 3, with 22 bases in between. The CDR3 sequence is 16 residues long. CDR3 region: CASIDLSGASTDTQYF. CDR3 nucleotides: TGTGCCAGTATTGACTTATCCGGGGCTTCGACAGATACGCAGTATTTT.

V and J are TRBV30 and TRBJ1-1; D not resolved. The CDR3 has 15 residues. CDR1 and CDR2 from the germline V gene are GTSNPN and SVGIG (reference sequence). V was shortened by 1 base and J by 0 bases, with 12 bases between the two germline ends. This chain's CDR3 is CAWSDNLPMNTEAFF. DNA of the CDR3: TGTGCCTGGAGTGATAATCTACCCATGAACACTGAAGCTTTCTTT.

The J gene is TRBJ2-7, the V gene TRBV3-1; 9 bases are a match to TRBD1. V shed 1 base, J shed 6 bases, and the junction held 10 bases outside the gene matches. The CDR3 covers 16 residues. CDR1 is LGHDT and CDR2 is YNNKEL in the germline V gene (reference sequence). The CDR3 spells CASSQALSGQGSEQYF. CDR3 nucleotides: TGTGCCAGCAGCCAAGCCCTCTCGGGACAGGGTTCCGAGCAGTACTTC.

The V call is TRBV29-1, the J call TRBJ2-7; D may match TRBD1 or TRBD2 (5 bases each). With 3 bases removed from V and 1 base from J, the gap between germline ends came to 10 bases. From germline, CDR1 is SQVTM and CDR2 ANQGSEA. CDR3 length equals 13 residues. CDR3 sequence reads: CSVDGTGSYEQYF. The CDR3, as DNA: TGCAGCGTTGATGGGACGGGGTCCTACGAGCAGTACTTC.